The sequence of this T cell receptor (beta chain) was determined in a study of blood T cell repertoires in COVID-19. Study-level information: The study drew acute and convalescent COVID-19 samples from the United States, Italy and Spain. PBMCs, B-cell-depleted T cells, or T cells provided the cDNA or gDNA that made up the material.

This CDR3 has 14 residues. CDR1 and CDR2 (germline): LGHNA, YSLEER. Trimming took off 1 base at V and 5 bases at J, with 6 bases between the two ends. Source study methods: Nucleated cell number was recorded as an estimate derived from reference gene primer amplification. Generated by immunoSEQ multiplex PCR, the TCRdb table keeps only in-frame clones and is missing some. V and J calls and clone size are given by that table; D and trimming were obtained from the DNA. The repertoire consists of under 200,000 clones, with around 89% occurring once and the leading ten covering roughly 24%. The sample taken for sequencing was peripheral blood. This chain connects TRBV4-3 to TRBJ1-6; D might be TRBD1 (5 bases). The receptor was isolated from a man aged 55-75 years with acute or convalescent COVID-19. CDR3 protein: CASSQAGDNSPLHF. As DNA, the CDR3 is TGCGCCAGCAGCCAAGCGGGGGATAATTCACCCCTCCACTTT.